This T cell receptor (beta chain) was captured by sequencing in a study of identifying expanded T cells in peripheral blood. The study's findings and limits: Over two and four weeks, about 16 and 20 clones changed, versus around 1.1 between replicates.

Looked up from germline, CDR1 is MNHEY and CDR2 is SMNVEV (reference sequence). The CDR3 runs 11 residues. V lost 6 bases and J 4 bases, leaving 6 bases between the germline ends. TCRdb's table, derived via immunoSEQ multiplex PCR, lists solely in-frame clones and lacks some. The sample lists roughly 100,000 clones, more than 70% occurring once. To note about this clone: Antigen: not known.

The TCR originated in a person between 18 and 70 years old in good health. This sequence joins TRBV27 and TRBJ1-2; no clear D gene. Sequencing input: blood. CDR3 region: CASRSVYGYTF. CDR3 bases: TGTGCCAGCAGGTCAGTCTATGGCTACACCTTC.